The 12 T cell receptor beta chains below come from one sample, sequenced in a study of blood T cell repertoires in COVID-19. Assay used: immunoSEQ multiplex PCR; TCRdb lists only in-frame clones, some missing. The data show about 440,000 clones, with more than 85% seen just once and 4.3% held by the top ten. The sample consisted of peripheral blood. The source of these receptors is a young woman with acute or convalescent COVID-19.

This clone was observed once. The V call is TRBV4-2, the J call TRBJ2-1, with 8 positions matching TRBD2. This CDR3 is 14 amino acids long. J lost 7 bases, V lost 0 bases, and 2 bases had no gene match. Looked up from germline, CDR1 is LGHNA and CDR2 is YNFKEQ. The CDR3 region is CASSQDGGGNEQFF. In DNA form, the CDR3 reads TGTGCCAGCAGCCAAGACGGGGGGGGTAATGAGCAGTTCTTC.

This chain connects TRBV27 to TRBJ1-1, with D possibly being TRBD1 (5 bases). Trimming pared 5 bases from V and 5 bases from J, leaving 12 bases between. Germline V gene sequence: CDR1 MNHEY, CDR2 SMNVEV (reference sequence). The CDR3 is 13 residues long. The CDR3 DNA reads as TGTGCCAGCAGTATCAGGCCAGGGACTGAAGCTTTCTTT. It is translated as CASSIRPGTEAFF.

This clone showed up just a few times. The J gene is TRBJ2-1, the V gene TRBV24-1; 11 nucleotides line up with TRBD2. CDR3 length equals 15 residues. Germline V gene data show CDR1 as KGHDR and CDR2 as SFDVKD. V shed 1 base and J 8 bases; nucleotides not matched to a gene: 3. CDR3 amino acids: CATSDFTSGGDEQFF. The CDR3 nucleotides read TGTGCCACCAGTGATTTTACTAGCGGGGGCGATGAGCAGTTCTTC.

This chain connects TRBV3-1 (or the pseudogene TRBV3-2) to TRBJ2-1; tentatively, D is TRBD1 (6 bases). Germline CDR1 is LGHDT and CDR2 is YNNKEL (reference sequence). Trimming removed 3 bases from V and 6 bases from J, with 9 bases in between. The CDR3 contains 13 residues. CDR3 in DNA: TGTGCCAGCAGCCAGAACAGGGTCAATGAGCAGTTCTTC. As protein: CASSQNRVNEQFF.

J is TRBJ1-1 and V is TRBV6-5; D is unresolved. This CDR3 is 14 amino acids long. Germline-derived CDR1 and CDR2 are MNHEY and SVGAGI. Trimming removed 11 bases from V and 1 base from J, with 17 bases in between. CDR3 sequence (DNA): TGTGCCGCGCCCCCGAGGGAAAGGAACACTGAAGCTTTCTTT. Residues: CAAPPRERNTEAFF.

This chain joins TRBV3-1 (or the pseudogene TRBV3-2) and TRBJ2-5; 9 nucleotides line up with TRBD2. Germline values: CDR1 LGHDT, CDR2 YNNKEL (reference sequence). The CDR3 contains 15 residues. Trimming at V came to 3 bases and at J to 5 bases, leaving 7 bases not matched to a gene. The CDR3 DNA is TGTGCCAGCAGCCATAGTCTAGCGGGGTTGGAGACCCAGTACTTC. This sequence encodes CASSHSLAGLETQYF.

The chain recombines TRBV7-9 with TRBJ1-6, with a possible D match to TRBD1 (5 bases). The CDR3 runs to 14 residues. V dropped 5 bases and J dropped 9 bases, with 14 bases sitting between them. Germline loops: CDR1 SEHNR, CDR2 FQNEAQ (reference sequence). CDR3 sequence reads: CASSVEGAGSPLHF. CDR3 DNA: TGTGCCAGCAGCGTAGAAGGGGCCGGTTCACCCCTCCACTTT.

The CDR3 loop is CASSVADRGYGYTF. The CDR3 region has the DNA TGTGCCAGCAGCGTGGCGGACAGGGGTTATGGCTACACCTTC. The rearrangement links TRBV9 to TRBJ1-2; the match to TRBD1 covers 9 bases. The trim removed 2 bases at V and 5 bases at J, leaving 4 bases unmatched. The CDR3 contains 14 residues. Per germline, CDR1 SGDLS and CDR2 YYNGEE.

This clone was seen just once. The CDR3 DNA reads as TGTGCCAGCAGTGAAGCCGGACTGTATGGGAACTATGGCTACACCTTC. This encodes CASSEAGLYGNYGYTF. The chain combines TRBV2 with TRBJ1-2; D not certain. From germline, CDR1 is SNHLY and CDR2 FYNNEI. The CDR3 is 16 amino acids. Deletions cut 0 bases from V and 2 bases from J, with 13 bases between.

This chain uses TRBV7-9 with TRBJ1-1; D is unclear. V gave up 4 bases and J gave up 0 bases, with 18 bases separating them. CDR1 is SEHNR and CDR2 is FQNEAQ in the germline V gene (reference sequence). This CDR3 contains 17 residues. The CDR3 loop reads CASSSGPRGTLNTEAFF. In DNA, the CDR3 is TGTGCCAGCAGCTCAGGCCCCCGTGGAACCTTGAACACTGAAGCTTTCTTT.

V usage is TRBV21-1 and J usage is TRBJ2-7; the table's D call, TRBD1, was not checked against the DNA. TRBV21-1 is a listed pseudogene. This CDR3 is 14 amino acids long. CDR3 bases: TGTGCCAGCAGCAGGAGGGACAGGGATGACGAGCAGTACTTC. Translation: CASSRRDRDDEQYF.

V is TRBV30 and J is TRBJ1-6; D perhaps matches TRBD1 (6 bases). Trimming shortened V by 2 bases and J by 8 bases, and 19 bases separated the two germline ends. Per the germline V gene, CDR1 is GTSNPN and CDR2 is SVGIG (reference sequence). The CDR3 runs 16 residues. CDR3 DNA: TGTGCCTGGAGTTCTAGGACAGACAAGAGGGATTCACCCCTCCACTTT. This codes for CAWSSRTDKRDSPLHF. The variable domain in full, completed from reference TRBV30 and TRBJ1-6, reads SQTIHQWPATLVQPVGSPLSLECTVEGTSNPNLYWYRQAAGRGLQLLFYSVGIGQISSEVPQNLSASRPQDRQFILSSKKLLLSDSGFYLCAWSSRTDKRDSPLHFGNGTRLTVT.